Here is one T cell receptor beta chain with its context. Its target is not known. This entry comes from a study of T cell repertoires in cytomegalovirus infection. In the study overall: HLA-C-restricted CMV epitopes, recently identified, and well-studied HLA-B-restricted ones were used by the study. From public TCR beta signatures came an indication of both CMV infection and matching HLA type. Study results and caveats: Dominating the ex vivo response were TCR beta clonotypes that were CMV-specific and HLA-C-restricted. Using cumulative public TCR beta family frequency, the authors identified those who carried CMV together with the relevant HLA.

Germline trimming cut 1 base from V and 8 bases from J; bases unmatched to any gene: 4. CDR1 LGHNA and CDR2 YSLEER come from the germline V gene. This CDR3 region has 14 residues. One entry per CDR3 protein, called by TCRdb with MiXCR from the reads. The repertoire has about 830,000 distinct CDR3 sequences, roughly 33% of them found once; the top ten carry around 12%. The chain couples TRBV4-3 to TRBJ1-4, with 7 bases lining up with TRBD1. This receptor was identified in a human donor in good health (CMV status not recorded). Some clones in this sample may be carry-over from other donors' samples. Sequenced material: cultured CD8+ T cells from PBMCs, taken from culture after CMV antigen stimulation. The CDR3 loop reads CASSQGQGLEKLFF. The CDR3 nucleotides read TGCGCCAGCAGCCAAGGACAGGGTTTGGAAAAACTGTTTTTT.